Each of the 17 T cell receptor beta chains below was sequenced from the same sample in a study of OX40 agonist ivuxolimab in advanced cancers. Here immunoSEQ multiplex PCR was the method, and the copy in TCRdb shows in-frame clones only, minus some. The sample lists about 70,000 clones; 80% to 85% were seen once. The specimen comprised CD4+ or CD8+ T cells sorted from blood, sampled in a trial of the OX40 agonist ivuxolimab. The source is an adult with an advanced solid tumor such as melanoma, head and neck, liver or kidney cancer.

Here the CDR3 reads CASSSGGVSYEQYF. For the CDR3, the DNA is TGTGCCAGCAGCTCCGGGGGGGTCTCCTACGAGCAGTACTTC. V is TRBV6-5 and J is TRBJ2-7; 8 bases fit TRBD2. Germline loops: CDR1 MNHEY, CDR2 SVGAGI. This CDR3 spans 14 amino acids. With V trimmed by 6 bases and J by 0 bases, 4 bases remained unmatched.

This clone has a handful of counts. The J gene is TRBJ2-1, the V gene TRBV5-6; the D is unclear. This CDR3 is 14 amino acids long. Germline V gives CDR1 SGHDT, CDR2 YYEEEE. With 4 bases removed from V and 5 bases from J, the gap between germline ends came to 13 bases. In DNA form, the CDR3 reads TGTGCCAGCAGCCAATACTTAAATCACAATGAGCAGTTCTTC. Its translation: CASSQYLNHNEQFF.

The genes are TRBV13 and TRBJ1-2; 8 bases agree with TRBD1. With 0 bases clipped from V and 4 bases from J, the junction kept 7 bases outside the gene matches. Looked up from germline, CDR1 is PRHDT and CDR2 is FYEKMQ (reference sequence). The CDR3 spans 16 residues. The DNA of the CDR3 is TGTGCCAGCAGCTTAGGGCCAGGGGGCTTAGTCTATGGCTACACCTTC. It yields the protein CASSLGPGGLVYGYTF. The full variable domain, with the rest looked up from reference TRBV13 and TRBJ1-2, is AAGVIQSPRHLIKEKRETATLKCYPIPRHDTVYWYQQGPGQDPQFLISFYEKMQSDKGSIPDRFSAQQFSDYHSELNMSSLELGDSALYFCASSLGPGGLVYGYTFGSGTRLTVV.

The chain links TRBV18 to TRBJ1-4, with D uncertain. Germline loops: CDR1 KGHSH, CDR2 LQKENI. Deletions cut 6 bases from V and 3 bases from J, with 11 bases between. CDR3 length equals 14 residues. The CDR3 loop is CASSYSIANEKLFF. The DNA of the CDR3 is TGTGCCAGCTCCTACAGTATCGCTAATGAAAAACTGTTTTTT.

This clone was seen a handful of times. The genes are TRBV6-5 and TRBJ1-6; 10 bases are a match to TRBD1. CDR1 is MNHEY, CDR2 SVGAGI, per germline. This CDR3 is 14 amino acids long. The J segment lost 10 bases and the V segment lost 5 bases, leaving 5 bases of the junction unmatched. CDR3: CASSHRDRGSPLHF. In DNA form, the CDR3 reads TGTGCCAGCAGTCACAGGGACAGGGGATCACCCCTCCACTTT.

V usage is TRBV7-8 and J usage is TRBJ2-1; TRBD1 is a possible D gene (6 bases). Germline-derived CDR1 and CDR2 are SGHVS and FQNEAQ. This CDR3 comprises 18 residues. Trimming removed 4 bases at V and 5 bases at J, with 24 bases between. CDR3 sequence: CASSYRTVNSPEHNEQFF. The CDR3 coding sequence is TGTGCCAGCAGCTACCGGACAGTTAATAGTCCGGAACACAATGAGCAGTTCTTC.

V gene TRBV21-1 combines with J gene TRBJ2-5; the DNA was not used to check the table's D call, TRBD2. TRBV21-1 is listed as a pseudogene. The CDR3 is made up of 18 amino acids. The CDR3 region is CASSRILAGGGAQETQYF. The CDR3 region has the DNA TGTGCCAGCAGCCGCATACTCGCGGGAGGTGGGGCCCAAGAGACCCAGTACTTC.

J is TRBJ2-3 and V is TRBV2; TRBD2 matches at 10 bases. Germline trimming cut 4 bases from V and 4 bases from J; bases unmatched to any gene: 11. This CDR3 region has 17 residues. Germline V gives CDR1 SNHLY, CDR2 FYNNEI. The CDR3 DNA follows: TGTGCCAGCAGTGCCCGTCTAGCGGGAGATTTCTCAGATACGCAGTATTTT. This codes for CASSARLAGDFSDTQYF.

V and J are TRBV7-3 and TRBJ2-3; 9 positions agree with TRBD1. CDR1 is SGHTA, CDR2 FQGTGA, per germline. CDR3 length: 17 amino acids. V lost 0 bases, J lost 6 bases, and 10 bases stayed unmatched. The CDR3 DNA reads TGTGCCAGCAGCTTAACGCCCGGGACAGGGATGGTTGATACGCAGTATTTT. Residues: CASSLTPGTGMVDTQYF.

The rearrangement uses TRBV4-3 and TRBJ2-7, with a weak D call TRBD1 (7 bases). The V gene's germline CDR1 is LGHNA and CDR2 YSLEER. The CDR3 is 14 amino acids. V lost 0 bases and J lost 8, with 14 bases in between. The CDR3 region has the DNA TGCGCCAGCAGCCAAGATCTGGAGGGGGCGAAGCAGTACTTC. Protein product: CASSQDLEGAKQYF.

This chain uses TRBV11-3 with TRBJ2-3; D may correspond to TRBD1 or TRBD2 (5 bases each). CDR1 SGHNT and CDR2 YENEEA come from the germline V gene. CDR3 size: 16 residues. Between the trimmed V and J ends, which lost 4 bases and 4 bases, there was a span of 18 bases. CDR3 residues: CASSSMGTHSADTQYF. CDR3 sequence (DNA): TGTGCCAGCAGCTCGATGGGGACCCATTCTGCAGATACGCAGTATTTT.

The J gene is TRBJ1-1, the V gene TRBV15; D unclear. CDR1 is LNHNV and CDR2 is YYDKDF in the germline V gene (reference sequence). The germline V and J ends were trimmed by 5 bases and 0 bases, with 13 bases remaining between them. The CDR3 covers 15 residues. The CDR3 is CATSRPGSLNTEAFF. The CDR3 DNA sequence: TGTGCCACCAGCCGTCCCGGGTCGCTGAACACTGAAGCTTTCTTT.

The sample holds a few counts of this clone. V and J are TRBV2 and TRBJ2-7; D is perhaps TRBD2 (5 bases). The germline V gene encodes CDR1 SNHLY and CDR2 FYNNEI. The CDR3 loop spans 12 amino acids. Between the trimmed V and J ends, which lost 4 bases and 7 bases, there was a span of 11 bases. As DNA, the CDR3 is TGTGCCAGCAGTGTGATGGCGGGTGAGCAGTACTTC. Protein product: CASSVMAGEQYF.

The V call is TRBV7-6, the J call TRBJ1-6; D remains ambiguous. CDR3 length: 13 residues. V lost 5 bases to trimming and J lost 3 bases, with 5 bases between them. From germline, CDR1 is SGHVS and CDR2 FNYEAQ. The CDR3 DNA reads TGTGCCAGCAGCGCAAACTATAATTCACCCCTCCACTTT. Translated: CASSANYNSPLHF.

The J gene is TRBJ1-2, the V gene TRBV4-1, with D possibly TRBD1 on 6 matching bases. CDR3 length: 15 residues. V lost 6 bases to trimming and J lost 2 bases, with 16 bases between them. Germline-derived CDR1 and CDR2 are MGHRA and YSYEKL. The CDR3 sequence: CASRRTPDRNYGYTF. The DNA of the CDR3 is TGCGCCAGCAGACGAACACCCGACAGGAACTATGGCTACACCTTC.

The chain combines TRBV4-1 with TRBJ1-4; D might be TRBD1 (5 bases). Germline lookup yields CDR1 MGHRA and CDR2 YSYEKL. There are 16 residues in the CDR3. V was pared by 4 bases and J by 3 bases, with 15 bases between. For the CDR3, the DNA is TGCGCCAGCAGCCCCGGAAGGGGACGATCTAATGAAAAACTGTTTTTT. Its translation: CASSPGRGRSNEKLFF.

The gene calls are TRBV27 and TRBJ1-1; possibly TRBD1 for D (6 bases). The V end was cut by 0 bases, the J end by 0 bases, with 8 bases between. The length of the CDR3 is 15 residues. Germline loops: CDR1 MNHEY, CDR2 SMNVEV (reference sequence). The CDR3 coding sequence is TGTGCCAGCAGTTTATCGCGACAGGTGAACACTGAAGCTTTCTTT. As protein: CASSLSRQVNTEAFF.